This entry lists 16 T cell receptor beta chains sequenced from one sample in a study of blood T cell repertoires in COVID-19. The assay was immunoSEQ multiplex PCR, and TCRdb's table has in-frame clones only and misses some. The data hold 70,000 to 85,000 clones, with around 90% observed a single time. The material sequenced was peripheral blood. The receptors were sampled from a woman aged 45-59 years with active or convalescent COVID-19.

The V call is TRBV19, the J call TRBJ1-4; D is unclear. V lost 7 bases, J lost 0 bases, and 9 bases lay in between. CDR1 LNHDA and CDR2 SQIVND come from the germline V gene (reference sequence). This CDR3 is 14 amino acids long. The CDR3 sequence: CASTGRTTNEKLFF. The CDR3 coding sequence is TGTGCCAGTACGGGGAGGACAACTAATGAAAAACTGTTTTTT.

The chain is built from TRBV19 and TRBJ2-1, with D perhaps matching TRBD1 (5 bases). This CDR3 spans 11 amino acids. Germline V CDR1 and CDR2: LNHDA, SQIVND (reference sequence). The V end was cut by 6 bases, the J end by 7 bases, with 7 bases between. The CDR3 nucleotides read TGTGCCAGTAGGAAGGGGAATGAGCAGTTCTTC. Translation gives CASRKGNEQFF. Complete variable domain (other parts from reference TRBV19 and TRBJ2-1): DGGITQSPKYLFRKEGQNVTLSCEQNLNHDAMYWYRQDPGQGLRLIYYSQIVNDFQKGDIAEGYSVSREKKESFPLTVTSAQKNPTAFYLCASRKGNEQFFGPGTRLTVL.

This chain uses TRBV11-2 with TRBJ2-7; tentatively, D is TRBD1 (5 bases). V lost 1 base to trimming and J lost 0 bases, with 7 bases between them. The CDR3 runs to 14 residues. Germline V gives CDR1 SGHAT, CDR2 FQNNGV. CDR3 bases: TGTGCCAGCAGCTTAGGCGACAGCTCCTACGAGCAGTACTTC. Its translation is CASSLGDSSYEQYF.

The J gene is TRBJ1-2, the V gene TRBV3-1 (or the pseudogene TRBV3-2), with TRBD1 matching 10 bases. CDR1 is LGHDT, CDR2 YNNKEL, per germline (reference sequence). This CDR3 is built from 14 residues. Trimming removed 0 bases from V and 6 bases from J; junction bases left unmatched: 1. The CDR3 spells CASSQDDRGHGYTF. DNA for the CDR3: TGTGCCAGCAGCCAAGATGACAGGGGGCATGGCTACACCTTC.

This chain joins TRBV9 and TRBJ2-1, with unresolved D. Germline V gene sequence: CDR1 SGDLS, CDR2 YYNGEE. This CDR3 is 13 amino acids long. Trimming pared 0 bases from V and 16 bases from J, leaving 17 bases between. CDR3 amino acids: CASSVGLTLPKFF. The CDR3 bases are TGTGCCAGCAGCGTAGGGTTGACTCTACCGAAATTCTTC.

V is TRBV7-2 and J is TRBJ1-5; maybe TRBD1 (6 bases). Germline CDR1 is SGHTA and CDR2 is FQGNSA. Trimming shortened V by 3 bases and J by 5 bases, and 17 bases separated the two germline ends. The CDR3 runs to 16 residues. The CDR3 region is CASSLGGQGAYQPQHF. In DNA, the CDR3 is TGTGCCAGCAGCTTGGGGGGGCAGGGAGCATATCAGCCCCAGCATTTT.

The chain carries TRBV7-3 and TRBJ2-7; 8 bases align to TRBD1. The germline V gene encodes CDR1 SGHTA and CDR2 FQGTGA. The CDR3 sequence is 15 residues long. The trim removed 5 bases at V and 6 bases at J, leaving 12 bases unmatched. Written as DNA, the CDR3 is TGTGCCAGCAGCCCGAGCCTCGGGACAGGAGCCGAGCAGTACTTC. Translation: CASSPSLGTGAEQYF.

This rearrangement joins TRBV9 to TRBJ1-1; D is undetermined. This CDR3 comprises 15 residues. Trimming took off 6 bases at V and 3 bases at J, with 18 bases between the two ends. CDR1 and CDR2 from the germline V gene are SGDLS and YYNGEE. This CDR3 reads CASTPGGREDTEAFF. The CDR3 DNA follows: TGTGCCAGCACCCCAGGAGGGAGGGAGGACACTGAAGCTTTCTTT.

The chain joins TRBV12-5 to TRBJ1-5, with TRBD1 as a possible D gene (6 bases). Germline-derived CDR1 and CDR2 are LGHNT and FRNRAP. This CDR3 comprises 15 residues. Trimming pared 5 bases from V and 3 bases from J, leaving 14 bases between. The CDR3 region has the DNA TGTGCTAGTGGTCCGCCCGGGACACCCAATCAGCCCCAGCATTTT. It yields the protein CASGPPGTPNQPQHF.

The rearrangement uses TRBV19 and TRBJ2-1; the match to TRBD1 covers 7 bases. Germline CDR1 is LNHDA and CDR2 is SQIVND (reference sequence). V lost 3 bases to trimming and J lost 7 bases; unmatched junction nucleotides: 0. The CDR3 consists of 12 residues. CDR3 amino acids: CASSMDRNEQFF. CDR3 DNA sequence: TGTGCCAGTAGTATGGACAGGAATGAGCAGTTCTTC.

The J gene is TRBJ1-1, the V gene TRBV4-2; D gene uncertain. The germline V gene has CDR1 LGHNA and CDR2 YNFKEQ. CDR3 length: 11 residues. V was pared by 6 bases and J by 6 bases, with 8 bases between. The CDR3 protein is CASRRDSEAFF. As DNA, the CDR3 is TGTGCCAGCAGACGGGATTCTGAAGCTTTCTTT.

The gene calls are TRBV24-1 and TRBJ2-5, with D possibly matching TRBD1 (5 bases). This CDR3 has 13 amino acids. Trimming removed 5 bases at V and 6 bases at J, with 12 bases between. Germline assignment: CDR1 KGHDR and CDR2 SFDVKD. CDR3 nucleotide sequence: TGTGCCACCAGTGGGGTCGCAGGGAAGACCCAGTACTTC. It translates to CATSGVAGKTQYF.

This clone was detected once. The rearrangement joins TRBV27 to TRBJ2-5; a weak D match, TRBD2 (5 bases). This CDR3 is built from 11 residues. Trimming took off 5 bases at V and 4 bases at J, with 5 bases between the two ends. In germline, CDR1 is MNHEY, CDR2 SMNVEV (reference sequence). The CDR3 here is CASSRGETQYF. CDR3 coding DNA: TGTGCCAGCAGTCGGGGAGAGACCCAGTACTTC.

Only one count was recorded for this clone. The chain couples TRBV12-3 or TRBV12-4 to TRBJ2-1; 7 positions agree with TRBD2. The CDR3 extends over 12 amino acids. V shed 6 bases and J 7 bases; nucleotides not matched to a gene: 3. CDR3: CASRDGGNEQFF. The DNA of the CDR3 is TGTGCCAGCAGAGACGGGGGGAATGAGCAGTTCTTC.

The chain is built from TRBV6-2 or TRBV6-3 and TRBJ2-3; D is possibly TRBD2 (6 bases). Trimming took off 2 bases at V and 2 bases at J, with 8 bases between the two ends. CDR1 MNHEY and CDR2 SVGEGT come from the germline V gene. The CDR3 sequence is 14 residues long. The CDR3, as DNA: TGTGCCAGCAGTTACGGGGGGTACACAGATACGCAGTATTTT. This sequence encodes CASSYGGYTDTQYF.

The V gene is TRBV2, the J gene TRBJ2-4, with TRBD1 matching over 10 bases. The CDR3 spans 15 residues. Germline CDR1 is SNHLY and CDR2 is FYNNEI. V dropped 8 bases and J dropped 15; count of bases not matched to a gene: 19. The CDR3 region has the DNA TGTGCCAGCCTAAAGCAGGGACAGGGGATTCCCCTTAGGTACTTC. It yields the protein CASLKQGQGIPLRYF.